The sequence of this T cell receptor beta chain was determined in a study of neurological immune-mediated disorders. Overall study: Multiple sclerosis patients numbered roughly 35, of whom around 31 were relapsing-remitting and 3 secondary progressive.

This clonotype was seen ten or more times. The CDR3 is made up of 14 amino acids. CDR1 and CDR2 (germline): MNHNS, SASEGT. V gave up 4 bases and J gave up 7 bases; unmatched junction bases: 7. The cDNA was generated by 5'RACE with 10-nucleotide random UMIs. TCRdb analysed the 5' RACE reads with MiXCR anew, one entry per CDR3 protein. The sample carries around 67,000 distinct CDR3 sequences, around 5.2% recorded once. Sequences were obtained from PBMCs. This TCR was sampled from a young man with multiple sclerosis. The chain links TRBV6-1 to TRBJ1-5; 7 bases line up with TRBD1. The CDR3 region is CASSGRAGGQPQHF. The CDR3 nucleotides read TGTGCCAGCAGTGGTCGGGCAGGGGGGCAGCCCCAGCATTTT.